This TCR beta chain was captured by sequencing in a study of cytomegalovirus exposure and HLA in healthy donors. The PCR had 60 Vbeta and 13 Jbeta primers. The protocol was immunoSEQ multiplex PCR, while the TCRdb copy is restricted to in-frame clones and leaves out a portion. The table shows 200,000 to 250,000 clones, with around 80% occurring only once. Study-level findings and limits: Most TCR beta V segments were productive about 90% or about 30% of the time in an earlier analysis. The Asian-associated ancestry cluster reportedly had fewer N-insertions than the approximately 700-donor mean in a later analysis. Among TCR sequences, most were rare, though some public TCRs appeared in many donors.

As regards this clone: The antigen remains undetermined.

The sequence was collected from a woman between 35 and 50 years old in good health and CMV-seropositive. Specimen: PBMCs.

The CDR3 loop reads CASSPSPGLAGGGLRDTQYF. The CDR3 coding sequence is TGTGCCAGCAGCCCAAGTCCGGGACTAGCGGGGGGCGGATTACGAGATACGCAGTATTTT. The rearrangement links TRBV5-4 to TRBJ2-3, with 15 bases fitting TRBD2. Trimming at V came to 4 bases and at J to 5 bases, leaving 17 bases not matched to a gene. CDR3 length: 20 residues. The germline gives CDR1 SGHNT, CDR2 YYREEE (reference sequence).